The 27 T cell receptor beta chains listed next were all sequenced from one sample in a study of CD8 T cells in ankylosing spondylitis. TCRdb re-called the 5' RACE reads through MiXCR, storing one row per CDR3 protein. This sample has 200,000 to 300,000 distinct CDR3 sequences, with 10% found just once. The source material was blood, either unsorted or a sorted T cell fraction (not recorded which). The origin of the receptors is a male donor with ankylosing spondylitis or in good health (not recorded which).

This clonotype was seen at least ten times. The gene calls are TRBV6-1 and TRBJ1-1; tentatively, D is TRBD1 (5 bases). Trimming took 3 bases from V and 3 from J, leaving 11 bases between them. CDR1 and CDR2 (germline): MNHNS, SASEGT. The CDR3 is made up of 14 amino acids. Here the CDR3 DNA reads TGTGCCAGCAGTGAGATGCAGGGCGACACTGAAGCTTTCTTT. Translation gives CASSEMQGDTEAFF.

V usage is TRBV7-2 and J usage is TRBJ1-1, with 7 bases lining up with TRBD1. Trimming at V came to 5 bases and at J to 2 bases, leaving 11 bases not matched to a gene. CDR1 and CDR2 (germline): SGHTA, FQGNSA. CDR3 length equals 16 residues. DNA for the CDR3: TGTGCCAGCAGCCGGGACAGCCTAGGGACCAACACTGAAGCTTTCTTT. This gives the protein CASSRDSLGTNTEAFF.

This clonotype has ten or more counts. The V gene is TRBV4-1, the J gene TRBJ1-5; no reliable D call. Per germline, CDR1 MGHRA and CDR2 YSYEKL. V shed 1 base and J shed 5 bases, with 12 bases lying between them. The CDR3 is made up of 15 amino acids. The CDR3 DNA follows: TGCGCCAGCAGCCAAGGAGCCAGGAACCATCAGCCCCAGCATTTT. It codes for CASSQGARNHQPQHF.

This clonotype was counted many times. The CDR3 DNA reads as TGTGCCAGCAGGCGGGGGTGGGAGGGCATGAACACTGAAGCTTTCTTT. This codes for CASRRGWEGMNTEAFF. V and J are TRBV12-3 or TRBV12-4 and TRBJ1-1; D might be TRBD1 (5 bases). This CDR3 has 16 residues. Trimming cost V 6 bases and J 0 bases, with 17 bases left between them.

This clonotype was recorded at least ten times. V and J are TRBV6-2 or TRBV6-3 and TRBJ1-1; D gene uncertain. The CDR3 sequence is 15 residues long. The V and J ends lost 0 bases and 1 base respectively, with 9 bases between them. CDR1 is MNHEY, CDR2 SVGEGT, per germline. Written as DNA, the CDR3 is TGTGCCAGCAGTTACTCGCCAGGTACGAACACTGAAGCTTTCTTT. Translating it yields CASSYSPGTNTEAFF.

This clonotype has ten or more counts. The genes are TRBV11-1 and TRBJ2-5, with a weak D call TRBD2 (5 bases). This CDR3 has 13 amino acids. Germline V CDR1 and CDR2: SGHAT, FQDESV (reference sequence). V was clipped by 5 bases and J by 3 bases, with 10 bases between them. CDR3 bases: TGTGCCAGCAGCCCGACGAGGGAAGAGACCCAGTACTTC. This translates into CASSPTREETQYF.

This clonotype was found many times. The chain employs TRBV20-1 and TRBJ1-3; D might be TRBD1 (6 bases). The germline V and J ends were trimmed by 6 bases and 2 bases, with 11 bases remaining between them. CDR1 and CDR2 from the germline V gene are DFQATT and SNEGSKA (reference sequence). The CDR3 runs to 13 residues. The CDR3 region has the DNA TGCAGTGCCCTCGGGGACACTGGAAACACCATATATTTT. Residues: CSALGDTGNTIYF.

This clonotype was observed a few times. The rearrangement uses TRBV5-1 and TRBJ1-2; possible D gene TRBD1, 6 bases. Germline values: CDR1 SGHRS, CDR2 YFSETQ. There are 14 residues in the CDR3. Trimming pared 4 bases from V and 6 bases from J, leaving 16 bases between. DNA of the CDR3: TGCGCCAGCAGCCCTCGCAGGGGAGGGGATGGCTACACCTTC. Protein: CASSPRRGGDGYTF. Variable domain in full (rest from reference TRBV5-1 and TRBJ1-2): KAGVTQTPRYLIKTRGQQVTLSCSPISGHRSVSWYQQTPGQGLQFLFEYFSETQRNKGNFPGRFSGRQFSNSRSEMNVSTLELGDSALYLCASSPRRGGDGYTFGSGTRLTVV.

In its sample, this clonotype was seen a few times. The chain is built from TRBV7-9 and TRBJ2-2, with TRBD1 matching over 7 bases. Germline V CDR1 and CDR2: SEHNR, FQNEAQ (reference sequence). The CDR3 sequence is 16 residues long. V lost 7 bases, J lost 4 bases, and 12 bases stayed unmatched. CDR3 residues: CASISLGQSITGELFF. In DNA form, the CDR3 reads TGTGCCAGCATCTCGTTGGGACAGTCCATCACCGGGGAGCTGTTTTTT. The full variable domain, with the rest looked up from reference TRBV7-9 and TRBJ2-2, is DTGVSQNPRHKITKRGQNVTFRCDPISEHNRLYWYRQTLGQGPEFLTYFQNEAQLEKSRLLSDRFSAERPKGSFSTLEIQRTEQGDSAMYLCASISLGQSITGELFFGEGSRLTVL.

The table lists this clonotype with many counts. The gene calls are TRBV30 and TRBJ2-2, with 7 positions matching TRBD1. CDR1 and CDR2 from the germline V gene are GTSNPN and SVGIG (reference sequence). The CDR3 loop spans 14 amino acids. J was trimmed by 6 bases and V by 2 bases; bases with no gene match: 6. The CDR3 spells CAWSRQGVAGELFF. The CDR3 DNA reads as TGTGCCTGGAGTCGGCAGGGGGTCGCCGGGGAGCTGTTTTTT.

There are many counts of this clonotype. The rearrangement joins TRBV30 to TRBJ2-7; no reliable D call. Trimming cost V 2 bases and J 4 bases, with 12 bases left between them. Germline V CDR1 and CDR2: GTSNPN, SVGIG (reference sequence). The CDR3 runs to 13 residues. The CDR3 reads CAWSPIPAYEQYF. The DNA of the CDR3 is TGTGCCTGGAGTCCAATCCCGGCTTACGAGCAGTACTTC.

This clonotype was detected a few times. The chain uses TRBV13 and TRBJ2-1; perhaps D is TRBD1 or TRBD2 (5 bases each). V dropped 6 bases and J dropped 8 bases, with 17 bases sitting between them. This CDR3 comprises 14 residues. Germline assignment: CDR1 PRHDT and CDR2 FYEKMQ (reference sequence). The CDR3 DNA reads TGTGCCAGCAGACCTAGACGGGGCTCTGATGAGCAGTTCTTC. Encoded protein: CASRPRRGSDEQFF.

This clonotype showed up just a few times. Here the CDR3 reads CASSLRAGVTDTQYF. The CDR3 DNA follows: TGCGCCAGCAGCCTCCGAGCGGGGGTGACGGATACGCAGTATTTT. The chain uses TRBV4-1 and TRBJ2-3, with TRBD2 matching 8 bases. The trim removed 4 bases at V and 6 bases at J, leaving 9 bases unmatched. The germline V gene has CDR1 MGHRA and CDR2 YSYEKL. There are 15 residues in the CDR3.

This clonotype occurred many times. This rearrangement joins TRBV7-9 to TRBJ1-1, with D perhaps matching TRBD1 (5 bases). Germline CDR1 is SEHNR and CDR2 is FQNEAQ (reference sequence). The CDR3 runs to 13 residues. Deletions cut 1 base from V and 10 bases from J, with 13 bases between. CDR3 sequence (DNA): TGTGCCAGCAGCTTAGGGGACCCAGCCCCAGCTTTCTTT. Amino acid sequence: CASSLGDPAPAFF.

On this clonotype itself: Germline and junction disagree at one end, which may indicate a read error. The chain links TRBV5-1 to TRBJ1-1, with D possibly TRBD1 on 6 matching bases. CDR3 length equals 16 residues. Germline CDR1 reads SGHRS; CDR2 reads YFSETQ. The CDR3 loop reads CAGSSGGANFNTEAFF. Written as DNA, the CDR3 is TGCGCCGGCAGCTCCGGGGGGGCGAATTTTAACACTGAAGCTTTCTTT.

This clonotype occurred many times. The chain recombines TRBV5-1 with TRBJ2-3; the match to TRBD1 covers 10 bases. The CDR3 runs to 13 residues. Trimming cost V 4 bases and J 5 bases; bases outside gene matches: 1. Germline V gives CDR1 SGHRS, CDR2 YFSETQ. This CDR3 reads CASSGDRGDTQYF. As DNA, the CDR3 is TGCGCCAGCAGCGGGGACAGGGGAGATACGCAGTATTTT.

The chain couples TRBV20-1 to TRBJ2-1; D gene unclear. This CDR3 contains 17 residues. The V and J ends lost 0 bases and 2 bases respectively, with 17 bases between them. CDR1 is DFQATT and CDR2 is SNEGSKA in the germline V gene (reference sequence). The CDR3 loop is CSARDPALQTAYNEQFF. The CDR3 bases are TGCAGTGCTAGAGACCCCGCCCTCCAGACCGCCTACAATGAGCAGTTCTTC.

Points on this clonotype: A clone one base away is much larger, so this may be a read error. The V and J genes are TRBV18 and TRBJ1-2, with TRBD1 identical over 7 bases. The CDR3 loop spans 14 amino acids. CDR1 is KGHSH and CDR2 is LQKENI in the germline V gene. The CDR3: CASTTGIGSYDYTF. The CDR3, as DNA: TGTGCCAGCACGACAGGGATTGGGAGCTATGACTACACCTTC.

Ten or more counts support this clonotype. The chain joins TRBV20-1 to TRBJ2-1, with a weak D call TRBD2 (6 bases). CDR1 is DFQATT, CDR2 SNEGSKA, per germline (reference sequence). With 6 bases removed from V and 9 bases from J, the gap between germline ends came to 18 bases. The CDR3 loop spans 13 amino acids. The CDR3 is CSAQGGSGGEQFF. The DNA of the CDR3 is TGCAGTGCCCAGGGAGGCAGTGGGGGTGAGCAGTTCTTC.

The chain has TRBV3-1 and TRBJ1-1; D unresolved. CDR3 length: 13 amino acids. CDR1 and CDR2 from the germline V gene are LGHDT and YNNKEL (reference sequence). V was pared by 2 bases and J by 8 bases, with 12 bases between. The CDR3 is CASSQMVAAEAFF. In DNA form, the CDR3 reads TGTGCCAGCAGCCAAATGGTAGCCGCCGAAGCTTTCTTT.

A few counts support this clonotype. V gene TRBV30 combines with J gene TRBJ2-3, with a tentative D call TRBD2 (6 bases). Germline loops: CDR1 GTSNPN, CDR2 SVGIG (reference sequence). The CDR3 totals 14 residues. Trimming shortened V by 1 base and J by 0 bases, and 8 bases separated the two germline ends. CDR3 region: CAWSEAGSTDTQYF. CDR3 nucleotides: TGTGCCTGGAGTGAGGCGGGAAGCACAGATACGCAGTATTTT.

This clonotype was counted ten times or more. The genes are TRBV4-1 and TRBJ2-5, with 9 bases matching TRBD2. CDR1 is MGHRA, CDR2 YSYEKL, per germline. The CDR3 covers 17 residues. The trim removed 4 bases at V and 5 bases at J, leaving 14 bases unmatched. CDR3 coding DNA: TGCGCCAGCAGCCGCGCCGGGACTAGCCCCCTGGGTGAGACCCAGTACTTC. This translates into CASSRAGTSPLGETQYF.

This clonotype showed up many times. The rearrangement links TRBV20-1 to TRBJ1-6, with 9 bases fitting TRBD1. The length of the CDR3 is 15 residues. The trim removed 4 bases at V and 7 bases at J, leaving 8 bases unmatched. The germline V gene encodes CDR1 DFQATT and CDR2 SNEGSKA (reference sequence). The CDR3 spells CSATHLTGGNSPLHF. CDR3 nucleotides: TGCAGTGCTACCCACCTGACAGGGGGAAATTCACCCCTCCACTTT.

This clonotype was recorded many times. The chain's CDR3 is CASSLVPDIRTGELFF. Written as DNA, the CDR3 is TGTGCCAGCAGCTTAGTTCCGGACATTCGGACCGGGGAGCTGTTTTTT. The chain joins TRBV11-3 to TRBJ2-2; D perhaps matches TRBD1 (5 bases). Germline CDR1 and CDR2: SGHNT and YENEEA. The V gene lost 1 base and the J gene lost 5 bases, with 14 bases spanning the gap. This CDR3 has 16 amino acids.

This clonotype showed up many times. The V and J genes are TRBV4-1 and TRBJ2-7; 10 bases agree with TRBD1. Germline CDR1 MGHRA, CDR2 YSYEKL. This CDR3 has 16 amino acids. V lost 2 bases to trimming and J lost 3 bases; unmatched junction nucleotides: 7. The CDR3 reads CASSQPNRDRGYEQYF. CDR3 DNA: TGCGCCAGCAGCCAACCGAACCGGGACAGGGGCTACGAGCAGTACTTC.

This clonotype has ten or more counts. DNA for the CDR3: TGTGCCATCAGCCTCGACAGACTCACAGATACGCAGTATTTT. Protein product: CAISLDRLTDTQYF. The V and J genes are TRBV10-3 and TRBJ2-3; weak D call: TRBD1 (5 bases). The length of the CDR3 is 14 residues. Deletions cut 6 bases from V and 2 bases from J, with 12 bases between. The germline gives CDR1 ENHRY, CDR2 SYGVKD.

This clonotype was observed many times. The CDR3 coding sequence is TGTGCCAGCAGGGGACAGCATAACTATGGCTACACCTTC. It codes for CASRGQHNYGYTF. The rearrangement uses TRBV6-6 and TRBJ1-2; 7 bases agree with TRBD1. This CDR3 contains 13 residues. Trimming removed 6 bases from V and 1 base from J; junction bases left unmatched: 2. CDR1 is MNHNY, CDR2 SVGAGI, per germline (reference sequence).